These 21 T cell receptor beta chains were all obtained from the same sample, sequenced in a study of CD8+CD57+ T cells in acquired aplastic anemia. The authors sequenced patients whose flow cytometry had shown CD8+CD57+ cell expansion. Genomic DNA was employed as the template in profiling TCR beta VDJ and CDR3. One entry per CDR3 protein results from TCRdb running MiXCR on the reads. The table shows around 160,000 distinct CDR3 sequences, with roughly 48% occurring only once. What was sequenced was sorted CD4+, CD8+, or CD8+CD57+ T cells (not recorded which) from PBMCs. These receptors were taken from a human donor with aplastic anemia.

The chain combines TRBV29-1 with TRBJ1-2; D call uncertain. The V end was cut by 0 bases, the J end by 13 bases, with 15 bases between. The CDR3 sequence is 12 residues long. The germline CDR1 and CDR2 sequences are SQVTM and ANQGSEA. CDR3 loop: CSVEDSGPAPTF. The CDR3 region has the DNA TGCAGCGTTGAAGATTCCGGGCCAGCCCCCACCTTC.

This clonotype was seen ten or more times. This chain uses TRBV5-6 with TRBJ2-2; 8 bases are shared with TRBD2. The V segment lost 8 bases and the J segment 6 bases; nucleotides outside the gene matches: 3. Germline CDR1 is SGHDT and CDR2 is YYEEEE. The CDR3 is 12 amino acids. The CDR3 is CASRREAGELFF. CDR3 nucleotide sequence: TGTGCCAGTCGGCGGGAGGCCGGGGAGCTGTTTTTT.

This clonotype came up many times. This rearrangement joins TRBV6-5 to TRBJ2-7; no definite D call. Trimming removed 4 bases from V and 4 bases from J, with 5 bases in between. The CDR3 is 11 residues long. Germline V CDR1 and CDR2: MNHEY, SVGAGI. Here the CDR3 reads CASSLNYEQYF. CDR3 sequence (DNA): TGTGCCAGCAGTTTGAATTACGAGCAGTACTTC.

For this clonotype: This could be a read error, since a much larger clone is one nucleotide away. The rearrangement joins TRBV20-1 to TRBJ1-3, with D perhaps TRBD1 (5 bases). V lost 0 bases to trimming and J lost 11 bases, with 14 bases between them. The CDR3 has 13 residues. The germline CDR1 and CDR2 sequences are DFQATT and SNEGSKA (reference sequence). The CDR3 bases are TGCAGTGCTAGAGATATCCGGGGGAACGCCATATATTTT. This gives the protein CSARDIRGNAIYF.

This clonotype has at least ten counts. CDR3 DNA sequence: TGTGCCATCAAGCGGACAGGCAATGAGCAGTTCTTC. Its translation is CAIKRTGNEQFF. The rearrangement uses TRBV10-3 and TRBJ2-1, with 7 positions matching TRBD1. The CDR3 is 12 residues long. V shed 7 bases, J shed 6 bases, and the junction held 3 bases outside the gene matches. Germline V lookup: CDR1 ENHRY, CDR2 SYGVKD.

This clonotype has at least ten counts. This chain links TRBV28 with TRBJ2-1, with TRBD2 matching 12 bases. J gave up 4 bases and V 7 bases, and 8 bases lay outside the gene matches. This CDR3 is 16 amino acids long. Germline-derived CDR1 and CDR2 are MDHEN and SYDVKM. The CDR3, as DNA: TGTGCCAGCACCAAATCCGGGACTAGCGGGTACAATGAGCAGTTCTTC. As protein: CASTKSGTSGYNEQFF.

As concerns this clonotype: A read error may explain this, as a much larger clone is one base away. This CDR3 is missing its conserved last phenylalanine or tryptophan, likely due to a read error. V and J are TRBV10-3 and TRBJ1-1, with D possibly TRBD1 on 5 matching bases. The CDR3 is 12 amino acids. Germline assignment: CDR1 ENHRY and CDR2 SYGVKD. With 10 bases removed from V and 11 bases from J, the gap between germline ends came to 20 bases. The CDR3 nucleotides are TGTGCCAGAGCTGGGGGGAATCGGTACGCTTTCCTT. This codes for CARAGGNRYAFL.

The chain employs TRBV25-1 and TRBJ2-5; 7 bases line up with TRBD2. V shed 5 bases, J shed 9 bases, and the junction held 6 bases outside the gene matches. Germline-derived CDR1 and CDR2 are MGHDK and SYGVNS. This CDR3 contains 12 residues. The CDR3 spells CASSLGGGAQYF. Here the CDR3 DNA reads TGTGCCAGCAGTCTTGGGGGGGGGGCCCAGTACTTC. Complete variable domain (other parts from reference TRBV25-1 and TRBJ2-5): EADIYQTPRYLVIGTGKKITLECSQTMGHDKMYWYQQDPGMELHLIHYSYGVNSTEKGDLSSESTVSRIRTEHFPLTLESARPSHTSQYLCASSLGGGAQYFGPGTRLLVL.

This chain uses TRBV5-6 with TRBJ2-7; no clear D gene. Trimming removed 2 bases from V and 3 bases from J, with 9 bases in between. CDR3 length: 13 residues. Per the germline V gene, CDR1 is SGHDT and CDR2 is YYEEEE. Written as DNA, the CDR3 is TGTGCCAGCAGCTTACGACACGACTACGAGCAGTACTTC. Translation: CASSLRHDYEQYF.

In its sample, this clonotype was seen many times. The gene calls are TRBV25-1 and TRBJ1-3; D not resolved. V was pared by 4 bases and J by 7 bases, with 8 bases between. Germline CDR1 MGHDK, CDR2 SYGVNS. The CDR3 length is 12 residues. The CDR3: CASSGGGNTIYF. DNA for the CDR3: TGTGCCAGCAGTGGGGGTGGGAACACCATATATTTT.

This clonotype was seen at least ten times. The J gene is TRBJ1-4, the V gene TRBV20-1; possibly TRBD1 for D (5 bases). The CDR3 totals 12 residues. Germline V lookup: CDR1 DFQATT, CDR2 SNEGSKA (reference sequence). The CDR3 DNA follows: TGCACCCCAGCGGGGGACAATGAAAAACTGTTTTTT. Translated: CTPAGDNEKLFF.

This chain connects TRBV20-1 to TRBJ2-1; D is ambiguous. V lost 3 bases and J 7 bases, leaving 4 bases between the germline ends. The CDR3 length is 10 residues. Per the germline V gene, CDR1 is DFQATT and CDR2 is SNEGSKA (reference sequence). The CDR3 region has the DNA TGCAGTGCTAGTCAGAATGAGCAGTTCTTC. This codes for CSASQNEQFF.

This clonotype was recorded at least ten times. V usage is TRBV7-4 and J usage is TRBJ1-5; 9 nucleotides align to TRBD1. The germline CDR1 and CDR2 sequences are SGHVT and SQSDAQ. CDR3 length: 16 amino acids. J was trimmed by 9 bases and V by 5 bases; bases with no gene match: 14. CDR3 bases: TGTGCCAGCAGCCCACGCCGGGACAGGGAAATTGTGCCCCAGCATTTT. It encodes CASSPRRDREIVPQHF.

This chain links TRBV7-2 with TRBJ1-3, with TRBD1 matching over 8 bases. The V and J ends lost 6 bases and 4 bases, in that order; junction bases with no gene match: 5. The V gene's germline CDR1 is SGHTA and CDR2 FQGNSA. This CDR3 has 14 residues. CDR3 residues: CASRIDRGGNTIYF. DNA for the CDR3: TGTGCCAGCAGGATAGACAGGGGAGGAAACACCATATATTTT.

About this clonotype: Its ends do not fully match the called genes, so a read error is possible. This chain uses TRBV7-9 with TRBJ2-7, with a tentative D call TRBD1 (5 bases). The germline V gene encodes CDR1 SEHNR and CDR2 FQNEAQ (reference sequence). The CDR3 has 13 residues. The chain's CDR3 is CASGLQTAYEQYF. In DNA, the CDR3 is TGTGCCAGCGGCTTACAGACAGCCTACGAGCAGTACTTC.

There are many counts of this clonotype. The chain uses TRBV4-2 and TRBJ1-1; D is ambiguous. V was shortened by 0 bases and J by 5 bases, with 10 bases between the two germline ends. Germline-derived CDR1 and CDR2 are LGHNA and YNFKEQ. The CDR3 runs to 14 residues. The CDR3 region is CASSQDTYGTEAFF. The CDR3 coding sequence is TGTGCCAGCAGCCAAGATACCTACGGAACTGAAGCTTTCTTT.

The chain combines TRBV19 with TRBJ1-1; D is unresolved. The CDR3 runs 14 residues. Trimming pared 5 bases from V and 0 bases from J, leaving 10 bases between. CDR1 is LNHDA, CDR2 SQIVND, per germline (reference sequence). This CDR3 reads CASSARNMNTEAFF. Written as DNA, the CDR3 is TGTGCCAGTAGTGCCCGGAACATGAACACTGAAGCTTTCTTT. The variable domain in full, with the rest retrieved from reference TRBV19 and TRBJ1-1, is DGGITQSPKYLFRKEGQNVTLSCEQNLNHDAMYWYRQDPGQGLRLIYYSQIVNDFQKGDIAEGYSVSREKKESFPLTVTSAQKNPTAFYLCASSARNMNTEAFFGQGTRLTVV.

This clonotype occurred once. A much larger clone lies one base from this, so it may be a read error. The V call is TRBV12-3 or TRBV12-4, the J call TRBJ1-5; no reliable D call. Trimming removed 8 bases from V and 15 bases from J, with 29 bases in between. The CDR3 is 15 amino acids. CDR3 in amino acids: CASGEFEGSGSDPHF. The CDR3 DNA reads as TGTGCCAGCGGAGAGTTTGAGGGAAGCGGATCCGACCCGCATTTT.

This chain joins TRBV7-8 and TRBJ1-5, with D uncertain. The CDR3 consists of 17 residues. The ends were cut back, 2 bases at V and 1 base at J, with 15 bases in the middle. In germline, CDR1 is SGHVS, CDR2 FQNEAQ. CDR3 DNA sequence: TGTGCCAGCAGCTTATTGGCAGCAAGTCAGAGCAATCAGCCCCAGCATTTT. Its protein product is CASSLLAASQSNQPQHF. The full variable domain, in which reference TRBV7-8 and TRBJ1-5 provide the parts outside the CDR3, is GAGVSQSPRYKVAKRGQDVALRCDPISGHVSLFWYQQALGQGPEFLTYFQNEAQLDKSGLPSDRFFAERPEGSVSTLKIQRTQQEDSAVYLCASSLLAASQSNQPQHFGDGTRLSIL.

The V call is TRBV6-1, the J call TRBJ2-7; D is undetermined. The CDR3 length is 11 residues. Trimming took 2 bases from V and 6 from J, leaving 5 bases between them. Germline V gives CDR1 MNHNS, CDR2 SASEGT. This CDR3 reads CASSEPGEQYF. The CDR3 DNA is TGTGCCAGCAGTGAACCGGGCGAGCAGTACTTC.

The J gene is TRBJ2-7, the V gene TRBV29-1; D remains unclear. The CDR3 runs 16 residues. V lost 4 bases to trimming and J lost 6 bases, with 25 bases between them. Per germline, CDR1 SQVTM and CDR2 ANQGSEA. Written as DNA, the CDR3 is TGCAGCGTTGTCACACCCCTACCTACTTCCGCCACCGAGCAGTACTTC. Its translation is CSVVTPLPTSATEQYF.